The clone carrying this T cell receptor (beta chain) was counted once. The source of the sample is a study of Graves' ophthalmopathy and Graves' hyperthyroidism. The authors amplified TCR beta CDR3 regions, and they did so from RNA transcripts for repertoire sequencing. HTBI primers were used in a first-round RT-PCR, which preceded a second-round multiplex PCR. TCRdb itself ran the multiplex PCR reads through MiXCR, one entry per CDR3 protein. The profile shows about 620,000 distinct CDR3 sequences, roughly 20% of them singletons. J gave up 4 bases and V 6 bases, and 7 bases lay outside the gene matches. The germline CDR1 and CDR2 sequences are MNHNS and SASEGT. The length of the CDR3 is 15 residues.

The chain links TRBV6-1 to TRBJ2-2, with 8 bases aligning to TRBD2. The TCR sequence derives from a woman in her late teens or twenties with stable Graves' hyperthyroidism. Some clones in this sample may be carry-over from other donors' samples. The sequenced material came from peripheral blood. The DNA for the CDR3 is TGTGCCAGCAGGCGGGGGGCAGCTACCACCGGGGAGCTGTTTTTT. The encoded protein is CASRRGAATTGELFF.